This T cell receptor beta chain was documented in a study of CD8 T cells in ankylosing spondylitis. Findings of the study overall: Within matched ankylosing spondylitis synovial fluid, disease-linked clones were reportedly significantly enriched. Ankylosing spondylitis blood seemed to carry a telltale TCR beta motif made of under 10 highly homologous variants. Relatively rare in peripheral blood, disease-linked clones were also CD8+.

From germline, CDR1 is SGHRS and CDR2 YFSETQ. Unmatched junction bases numbered 12, after V lost 7 bases and J lost 8 bases. This CDR3 has 14 amino acids. As regards this clonotype: Its matching antigen is unknown.

TCRdb redid the calling of the 5' RACE reads with MiXCR, one entry per CDR3 protein. The sample includes over 400,000 distinct CDR3 sequences, 25% to 30% seen only once; the top ten take 0.85% to 1%. The specimen sequenced was blood, either unsorted or a sorted T cell fraction (not recorded which). The TCR comes from a male donor with ankylosing spondylitis. The chain couples TRBV5-1 to TRBJ1-2; 9 bases align to TRBD1. The chain's CDR3 is CASRSGTGSEGYTF. In nucleotides, the CDR3 is TGCGCCAGCCGCTCCGGGACAGGGAGTGAAGGCTACACCTTC.